The clone carrying this T cell receptor (beta chain) was counted a few times. CDR3 length: 17 residues. Germline CDR1 reads LGHNA; CDR2 reads YSLEER. V lost 0 bases, J lost 2 bases, and 14 bases lay in between. Clones were read by immunoSEQ multiplex PCR, and TCRdb kept only the in-frame ones, dropping some. The sample lists 180,000 or so clones, 86% occurring once. The data originate from a study of cytomegalovirus exposure and HLA in healthy donors. Turning to the study itself: The 500 to 850 first-cohort repertoires and the 95 to 150 validation repertoires shared the same platform, a later analysis reported.

This chain links TRBV4-3 with TRBJ1-5, with no clear D. This receptor was obtained from a man aged 18-30 years in good health and CMV-seropositive. Sequencing input: PBMCs. CDR3 loop: CASSQDEGFGRNQPQHF. DNA of the CDR3: TGCGCCAGCAGCCAAGATGAGGGTTTTGGTCGCAATCAGCCCCAGCATTTT.